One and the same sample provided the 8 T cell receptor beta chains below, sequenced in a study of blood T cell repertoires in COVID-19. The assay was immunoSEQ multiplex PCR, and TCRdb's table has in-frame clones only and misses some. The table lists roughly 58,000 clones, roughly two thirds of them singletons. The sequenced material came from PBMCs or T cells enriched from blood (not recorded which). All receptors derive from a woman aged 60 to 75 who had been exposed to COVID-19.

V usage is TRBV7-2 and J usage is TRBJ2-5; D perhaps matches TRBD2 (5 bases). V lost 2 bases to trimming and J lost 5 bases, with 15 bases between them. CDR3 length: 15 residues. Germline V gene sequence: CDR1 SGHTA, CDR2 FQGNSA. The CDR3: CASSLNSGIRETQYF. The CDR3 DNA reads TGTGCCAGCAGCTTAAATTCGGGGATAAGGGAGACCCAGTACTTC.

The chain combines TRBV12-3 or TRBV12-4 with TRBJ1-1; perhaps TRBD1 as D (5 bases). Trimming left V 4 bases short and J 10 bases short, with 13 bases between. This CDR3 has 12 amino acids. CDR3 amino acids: CASSWTGDLAFF. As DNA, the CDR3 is TGTGCCAGCAGTTGGACGGGGGATTTAGCTTTCTTT.

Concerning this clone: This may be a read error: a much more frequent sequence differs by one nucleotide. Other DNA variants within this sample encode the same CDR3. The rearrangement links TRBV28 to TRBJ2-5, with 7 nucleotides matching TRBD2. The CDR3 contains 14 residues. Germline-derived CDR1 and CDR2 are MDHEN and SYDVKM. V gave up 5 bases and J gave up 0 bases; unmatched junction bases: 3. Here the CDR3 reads CASSPGTNQETQYF. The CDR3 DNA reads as TGTGCCAGCAGTCCCGGGACTAACCAAGAGACCCAGTACTTC.

This chain's CDR3 is CASSFTRTSEAFF. As DNA, the CDR3 is TGTGCCAGTAGCTTTACAAGGACTTCTGAAGCTTTCTTT. The chain employs TRBV19 and TRBJ1-1; D is unresolved. Germline CDR1 LNHDA, CDR2 SQIVND (reference sequence). The CDR3 totals 13 residues. Trimming took off 6 bases at V and 6 bases at J, with 14 bases between the two ends.

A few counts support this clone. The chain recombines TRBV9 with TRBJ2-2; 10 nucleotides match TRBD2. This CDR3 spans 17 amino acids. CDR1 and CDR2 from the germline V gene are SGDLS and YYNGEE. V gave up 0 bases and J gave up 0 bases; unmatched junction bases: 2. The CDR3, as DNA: TGTGCCAGCAGCGTAGTAGCGGGGGGATCGAACACCGGGGAGCTGTTTTTT. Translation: CASSVVAGGSNTGELFF.

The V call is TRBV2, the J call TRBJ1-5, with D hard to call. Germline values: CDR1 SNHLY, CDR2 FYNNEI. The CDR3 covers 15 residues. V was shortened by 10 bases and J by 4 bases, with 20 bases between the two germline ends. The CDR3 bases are TGTGCCACCAAACCCCAGCGGGGTGCTAATCAGCCCCAGCATTTT. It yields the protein CATKPQRGANQPQHF.

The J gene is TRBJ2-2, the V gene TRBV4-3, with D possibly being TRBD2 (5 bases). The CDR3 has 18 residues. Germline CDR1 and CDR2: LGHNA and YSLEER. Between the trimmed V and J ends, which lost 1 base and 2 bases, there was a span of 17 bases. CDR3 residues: CASSQGPGLTSNTGELFF. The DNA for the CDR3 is TGCGCCAGCAGCCAAGGACCCGGACTGACCTCCAACACCGGGGAGCTGTTTTTT.

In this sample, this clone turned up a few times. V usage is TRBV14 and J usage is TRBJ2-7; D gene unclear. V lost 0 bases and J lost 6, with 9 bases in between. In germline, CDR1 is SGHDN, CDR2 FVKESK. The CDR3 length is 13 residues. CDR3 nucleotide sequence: TGTGCCAGCAGCCAAGATCTAGGCGCCGAGCAGTACTTC. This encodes CASSQDLGAEQYF.